A single TCR beta chain is shown here with its context. Per the original methods: Scientists estimated how many nucleated cells there were by amplifying reference gene primers. Libraries were prepared by immunoSEQ multiplex PCR; TCRdb keeps only in-frame clonotypes and omits some of them. That table furnishes V, J and clone size, whereas the DNA furnished D and trimming. The data show 300,000 to 450,000 clones, with about 90% seen just once and 1% to 1.5% held by the top ten. This record comes from a study of blood T cell repertoires in COVID-19. About the study: From T cells, B-cell-depleted T cells, or PBMCs came the material, which was cDNA or gDNA.

Germline V gene data show CDR1 as MNHEY and CDR2 as SMNVEV (reference sequence). The V end was cut by 4 bases, the J end by 8 bases, with 14 bases between. This CDR3 comprises 14 residues. Residents of 24 US areas, aged about 18 to 89 years, made up the participants. Participants reported their clinical history, and cohort assignment relied on those reports. Sequencing was done on a sample of PBMCs or T cells enriched from blood (not recorded which). This chain joins TRBV27 and TRBJ1-4, with D perhaps matching TRBD1 (6 bases). This clonotype was obtained from a man younger than 40 who had recovered from COVID-19. This CDR3 is CASSSQGLGEKLFF. In DNA, the CDR3 is TGTGCCAGCAGTTCACAGGGTCTAGGAGAAAAACTGTTTTTT. Full variable domain (rest looked up from reference TRBV27 and TRBJ1-4): EAQVTQNPRYLITVTGKKLTVTCSQNMNHEYMSWYRQDPGLGLRQIYYSMNVEVTDKGDVPEGYKVSRKEKRNFPLILESPSPNQTSLYFCASSSQGLGEKLFFGSGTQLSVL.